This T cell receptor beta chain came from a study of blood T cell repertoires in COVID-19. Looking at the study overall: Sample material is recorded as cDNA or gDNA derived from T cells, B-cell-depleted T cells, or PBMCs.

This clone was seen a handful of times. Trimming pared 3 bases from V and 3 bases from J, leaving 16 bases between. The V gene's germline CDR1 is MRHNA and CDR2 SNTAGT. The CDR3 consists of 16 residues. The repertoire was sequenced with immunoSEQ multiplex PCR; TCRdb's copy has only in-frame clones and lacks some. The repertoire has about 180,000 clones, 70% to 90% of them found once; the top ten carry around 3.3%. The sequence derives from a man aged 55 to 70 with acute or convalescent COVID-19. Specimen: peripheral blood. This chain uses TRBV6-4 with TRBJ2-3, with D perhaps TRBD2 (6 bases). CDR3 region: CASSEEAAGGTDTQYF. The CDR3 region has the DNA TGTGCCAGCAGTGAAGAGGCAGCGGGCGGGACAGATACGCAGTATTTT.